The 10 T cell receptor beta chains below were found in one sample sequenced in a study of blood T cell repertoires in COVID-19. Sequencing used immunoSEQ multiplex PCR; TCRdb keeps in-frame clones, though not all of them. This table holds hundreds of thousands of clones, 65% to 90% found once. The sample was peripheral blood. The source of these receptors is a man aged 50-59 years with active or convalescent COVID-19.

The chain employs TRBV29-1 and TRBJ1-2, with D possibly TRBD1 on 5 matching bases. Germline CDR1 is SQVTM and CDR2 is ANQGSEA. The CDR3 runs to 12 residues. Trimming pared 2 bases from V and 5 bases from J, leaving 9 bases between. The CDR3 reads CSVETAGYGYTF. CDR3 nucleotides: TGCAGCGTTGAAACGGCAGGGTATGGCTACACCTTC.

V gene TRBV28 combines with J gene TRBJ2-7, with a possible D match to TRBD1 (6 bases). The CDR3 covers 14 residues. Germline V lookup: CDR1 MDHEN, CDR2 SYDVKM. V lost 6 bases, J lost 2 bases, and 14 bases lay in between. CDR3 protein: CASRRNRDTYEQYF. CDR3 nucleotides: TGTGCCAGCAGACGTAACCGGGACACCTACGAGCAGTACTTC.

The chain links TRBV5-1 to TRBJ2-7; 8 bases are a match to TRBD1. In germline, CDR1 is SGHRS, CDR2 YFSETQ. Trimming took 4 bases from V and 0 from J; bases not matched to a gene: 9. The CDR3 runs 16 residues. CDR3 sequence (DNA): TGCGCCAGCAGCATAGGACAGGGAAGGTCCTCCTACGAGCAGTACTTC. It encodes CASSIGQGRSSYEQYF.

The chain links TRBV4-3 to TRBJ1-2; TRBD1 might be the D (5 bases). The germline gives CDR1 LGHNA, CDR2 YSLEER. V was clipped by 0 bases and J by 1 base, with 9 bases between them. The length of the CDR3 is 15 residues. The CDR3 coding sequence is TGCGCCAGCAGCCAAGATGTAGGGGTTAACTATGGCTACACCTTC. This gives the protein CASSQDVGVNYGYTF.

The chain joins TRBV4-3 to TRBJ1-2; 11 nucleotides align to TRBD1. Trimming removed 0 bases from V and 5 bases from J; junction bases left unmatched: 2. CDR3 length: 15 amino acids. Germline V CDR1 and CDR2: LGHNA, YSLEER. CDR3 bases: TGCGCCAGCAGCCAAGACGGACAGGGGGCATATGGCTACACCTTC. Its protein is CASSQDGQGAYGYTF.

V and J are TRBV5-6 and TRBJ1-2; maybe TRBD1 (6 bases). The CDR3 length is 13 residues. CDR1 SGHDT and CDR2 YYEEEE come from the germline V gene. V was clipped by 4 bases and J by 8 bases, with 15 bases between them. The DNA for the CDR3 is TGTGCCAGCAGCAAAAACAGGGTGGGCGGCTACACCTTC. This encodes CASSKNRVGGYTF.

The chain uses TRBV19 and TRBJ1-6; possible D gene TRBD1, 5 bases. Germline lookup yields CDR1 LNHDA and CDR2 SQIVND (reference sequence). The CDR3 totals 15 residues. Trimming cost V 5 bases and J 4 bases, with 12 bases left between them. The CDR3 DNA reads as TGTGCCAGTAGTCGGGGGACTGCTTATAATTCACCCCTCCACTTT. It translates to CASSRGTAYNSPLHF.

The V and J genes are TRBV29-1 and TRBJ2-7; 7 nucleotides agree with TRBD1. Per the germline V gene, CDR1 is SQVTM and CDR2 is ANQGSEA. V gave up 6 bases and J gave up 3 bases; unmatched junction bases: 11. This CDR3 has 14 amino acids. CDR3: CSVVGAGGVYEQYF. In DNA, the CDR3 is TGCAGCGTGGTGGGGGCAGGGGGAGTCTACGAGCAGTACTTC.

The chain combines TRBV18 with TRBJ2-3; D is ambiguous. Germline CDR1 reads KGHSH; CDR2 reads LQKENI. This CDR3 contains 14 residues. Trimming cost V 4 bases and J 2 bases, with 10 bases left between them. DNA of the CDR3: TGTGCCAGCTCACGAGGCGTCATCACAGATACGCAGTATTTT. Translating gives CASSRGVITDTQYF.

The chain recombines TRBV5-4 with TRBJ2-2; a weak D match, TRBD1 (6 bases). Deletions cut 6 bases from V and 0 bases from J, with 12 bases between. Germline loops: CDR1 SGHNT, CDR2 YYREEE (reference sequence). There are 15 residues in the CDR3. The DNA for the CDR3 is TGTGCCAGCAACCTCTGGGGGCCGAACACCGGGGAGCTGTTTTTT. This encodes CASNLWGPNTGELFF.